This T cell receptor beta chain was profiled in a study of post-analysis software for immune sequencing data. Study results and limitations: Relative to controls, patients had about five TRBV segments at higher frequency, with TRBV5-6, TRBV5-1 and TRBV20-1 among these.

As regards this clonotype: Its antigen is unidentified.

From germline, CDR1 is DFQATT and CDR2 SNEGSKA (reference sequence). The V and J ends lost 1 base and 0 bases respectively, with 11 bases between them. CDR3 length: 15 residues. Each TCR beta cDNA library carried unique molecular identifiers. Each CDR3 protein is one row after TCRdb ran MiXCR on the PCR reads. Of hundreds of thousands of distinct CDR3 sequences listed, less than 40% are singletons. The sequence was obtained from a girl under 18 with multiple sclerosis. The source material was blood. The V and J genes are TRBV20-1 and TRBJ2-3; D possibly corresponds to TRBD1 (6 bases). The DNA for the CDR3 is TGCAGTGCTAGAGCAGGGGCGCGGAGCACAGATACGCAGTATTTT. This gives the protein CSARAGARSTDTQYF.